This is a list of T cell receptor beta chains from one sample in a study of cytomegalovirus exposure and HLA in healthy donors. Repertoires were generated with immunoSEQ multiplex PCR, while TCRdb's copy carries only in-frame clones and drops some. Of more than 150,000 clones listed, around 83% are singletons. Sequenced: PBMCs. The receptor source for this set is a man aged 50-59 years in good health and CMV-seronegative. Both conserved end residues are part of each CDR3. The D gene is left open where the match is weak. A row's size may be missing; if present it is once, few, many or a size class.

j_gene,v_gene,d_gene,abundance,CDR3nt,CDR3aa
TRBJ1-3,TRBV7-9,TRBD1,.,TGTTCCAGCAGCGCGTCCCGGGACAGGGGAGACAACACCATATATTTT,CSSSASRDRGDNTIYF
TRBJ2-7,TRBV7-9,TRBD2,.,TGTGCCAGCAGCTTAGCGCGGGGACAAACTAGCGGGAGGGCCGACGAGCAGTACTTC,CASSLARGQTSGRADEQYF
TRBJ2-7,TRBV5-1,TRBD2,.,TGCGCCAGCAGCTTGGTACTAGCGGGGCGCGAGCAGTACTTC,CASSLVLAGREQYF
TRBJ2-7,TRBV28,TRBD2,.,TGTGCCAGCAGTGTAGCGGGAGGGAGCTCCTACGAGCAGTACTTC,CASSVAGGSSYEQYF
TRBJ2-7,TRBV6-5,TRBD2,.,TGTGCCAGCAGAAAGGGACTAGCGCGCTCCTACGAGCAGTACTTC,CASRKGLARSYEQYF
TRBJ2-2,TRBV7-6,TRBD2,.,TGTGCCAGCAGCCTAGGACTAGCGGGAGTTGTTGGCACCGGGGAGCTGTTTTTT,CASSLGLAGVVGTGELFF
TRBJ2-5,TRBV7-3,.,.,TGTGCCAGCAGCTTAGGTGGACGGGGGTCCCAAGAGACCCAGTACTTC,CASSLGGRGSQETQYF
TRBJ2-7,TRBV5-4,.,.,TGTGCCAGCAGCTTGGTAGAGGGCCTCTCCTACGAGCAGTACTTC,CASSLVEGLSYEQYF
TRBJ2-7,TRBV28,.,.,TGTGCCAGCAGTTTGACTCGGGGCTCCTACGAGCAGTACTTC,CASSLTRGSYEQYF
TRBJ1-1,TRBV18,.,.,TGTGCCAGCTCGCAACAAAAGAACACTGAAGCTTTCTTT,CASSQQKNTEAFF
TRBJ1-1,TRBV7-3,.,.,TGTGCCAGCAGGTTTTCCTCGGACACTGAAGCTTTCTTT,CASRFSSDTEAFF
TRBJ2-7,TRBV10-3,.,.,TGTGCCATCAGTGTTAGTCCTCTCTTTTTAGCATACGAGCAGTACTTC,CAISVSPLFLAYEQYF
TRBJ2-7,TRBV19,.,.,TGTGCCAGTAGCCGGGACATAGGCGCTGGACTGTACTTC,CASSRDIGAGLYF
TRBJ1-5,TRBV4-2,.,.,TGTGCCAGCAGCCAAGTAGGGGGAGAGGATCAGCCCCAGCATTTT,CASSQVGGEDQPQHF
TRBJ2-1,TRBV4-1,TRBD2,few,TGCGCCAGCAGCGCGGGACTAGCGGGGGGGTTTGGTGAGCAGTTCTTC,CASSAGLAGGFGEQFF
TRBJ2-1,TRBV14,.,once,TGTGCCAGCAGCCGTCTCTACAATGAGCAGTTCTTC,CASSRLYNEQFF
TRBJ1-4,TRBV6-5,.,.,TGTACCAGCACTTACTCCTGGCCTAGGGGGGAAAAACTGTTTTTT,CTSTYSWPRGEKLFF
TRBJ1-2,TRBV7-9,TRBD1,.,TGTGCCAGCAGCTCGGACAGGGCTGATGGCTACACCTTC,CASSSDRADGYTF
TRBJ1-1,TRBV15,.,.,TGTGCCACCAGCAGAGTAGCTGGGTTGAACACTGAAGCTTTCTTT,CATSRVAGLNTEAFF
TRBJ1-2,TRBV28,.,few,TGTGCCAGCAGTTTCGGCAGGGGTAAATCTGGCTACACCTTC,CASSFGRGKSGYTF
TRBJ1-1,TRBV19,.,.,TGTGCCAGTAGTCGACACGACACTGGGAACACTGAAGCTTTCTTT,CASSRHDTGNTEAFF
TRBJ1-2,TRBV18,.,.,TGTGCCAGCTCACCACCGGTCCTAATTAACTATGGCTACACCTTC,CASSPPVLINYGYTF
TRBJ1-5,TRBV2,.,.,TGTGCCAGCAGTTCCGACAGAGGCAATCAGCCCCAGCATTTT,CASSSDRGNQPQHF
TRBJ2-1,TRBV6-6,.,.,TGTGCCAGCAGTTCCACGGGACACTACAATGAGCAGTTCTTC,CASSSTGHYNEQFF
TRBJ2-7,TRBV6-5,TRBD1,few,TGTGCCAGCAGTCTGGGACAGGGGGCAGAAGAGCAGTACTTC,CASSLGQGAEEQYF
TRBJ2-7,TRBV30,.,.,TGTGCCTGGAGCGAACCCGGGCGGAGGACCTCCTACGAGCAGTACTTC,CAWSEPGRRTSYEQYF
TRBJ2-2,TRBV18,TRBD1,.,TGTGCCAGCTCACCCCGGACAGGGGGAACCGGGGAGCTGTTTTTT,CASSPRTGGTGELFF
TRBJ2-5,TRBV18,.,.,TGTGCCAGCTCACCATTAGGACTGGGGGAGACCCAGTACTTC,CASSPLGLGETQYF
TRBJ2-7,TRBV2,.,few,TGTGCCAGCAGGGTGGGGCAGGGCTACGAGCAGTACTTC,CASRVGQGYEQYF
TRBJ2-1,TRBV6-5,TRBD2,.,TGTGCCAGACCCCTAACTAGCGGGCAGGGCAATGAGCAGTTCTTC,CARPLTSGQGNEQFF
TRBJ1-1,TRBV6-5,TRBD1,.,TGTGCCAGCAGTGGACAGGGCGGAGGCACTGAAGCTTTCTTT,CASSGQGGGTEAFF
TRBJ1-2,TRBV6-1,TRBD1,.,TGTGCCAGCAGTCCTCTGGGGACAGCCTATGGCTACACCTTC,CASSPLGTAYGYTF
TRBJ2-3,TRBV7-2,TRBD2,few,TGTGCCAGCAGCTTACCCCTCCGGACTAGCGGGGGAGATACGCAGTATTTT,CASSLPLRTSGGDTQYF
TRBJ2-2,TRBV19,TRBD2,once,TGTGCCAGTAGACCAGCGGGAGAATCATCCGGGGAGCTGTTTTTT,CASRPAGESSGELFF
TRBJ2-7,TRBV6-1,.,.,TGTGCCAGCACTGGGCTCATTTATTCCTACGAGCAGTACTTC,CASTGLIYSYEQYF
TRBJ2-3,TRBV7-2,TRBD2,once,TGTGCCAGCAGCTTAAGATACGGACTAGTCGGTCCAGATACGCAGTATTTT,CASSLRYGLVGPDTQYF
TRBJ1-5,TRBV7-2,TRBD1,.,TGTGCCAGCAGCTCAGGACAGGGTAGCAATCAGCCCCAGCATTTT,CASSSGQGSNQPQHF
TRBJ1-6,TRBV21-1,.,.,TGTGCCAGCAGCAAAGGGGTGGACAGGGGGCGTATGTATTCACCCCTCCACTTT,CASSKGVDRGRMYSPLHF
TRBJ1-1,TRBV19,TRBD1,.,TGTGCCAGTAGAGACAGGGGGCAAGACACTGAAGCTTTCTTT,CASRDRGQDTEAFF
TRBJ1-1,TRBV4-3,.,.,TGCGCCAGCAGCCAATCCAGGACAGTGAACACTGAAGCTTTCTTT,CASSQSRTVNTEAFF